This T cell receptor beta chain was documented in a study of blood T cell repertoires in COVID-19. This table comes from immunoSEQ multiplex PCR, and its TCRdb copy is limited to in-frame clones, with some not included. The sample yields around 130,000 clones, 75% to 90% seen once. The sequenced sample consisted of PBMCs or T cells enriched from blood (not recorded which). This TCR was sampled from a woman aged 50 to 60 who had recovered from COVID-19.

The CDR3 protein is CASSGGGNTEAFF. The CDR3 coding sequence is TGTGCCAGCAGTGGGGGGGGAAACACTGAAGCTTTCTTT. This chain uses TRBV2 with TRBJ1-1; a possible D gene is TRBD1 (5 bases). V gave up 4 bases and J gave up 2 bases, with 8 bases separating them. Per germline, CDR1 SNHLY and CDR2 FYNNEI. The CDR3 spans 13 residues. The full variable domain, completed using reference TRBV2 and TRBJ1-1, is EPEVTQTPSHQVTQMGQEVILRCVPISNHLYFYWYRQILGQKVEFLVSFYNNEISEKSEIFDDQFSVERPDGSNFTLKIRSTKLEDSAMYFCASSGGGNTEAFFGQGTRLTVV.